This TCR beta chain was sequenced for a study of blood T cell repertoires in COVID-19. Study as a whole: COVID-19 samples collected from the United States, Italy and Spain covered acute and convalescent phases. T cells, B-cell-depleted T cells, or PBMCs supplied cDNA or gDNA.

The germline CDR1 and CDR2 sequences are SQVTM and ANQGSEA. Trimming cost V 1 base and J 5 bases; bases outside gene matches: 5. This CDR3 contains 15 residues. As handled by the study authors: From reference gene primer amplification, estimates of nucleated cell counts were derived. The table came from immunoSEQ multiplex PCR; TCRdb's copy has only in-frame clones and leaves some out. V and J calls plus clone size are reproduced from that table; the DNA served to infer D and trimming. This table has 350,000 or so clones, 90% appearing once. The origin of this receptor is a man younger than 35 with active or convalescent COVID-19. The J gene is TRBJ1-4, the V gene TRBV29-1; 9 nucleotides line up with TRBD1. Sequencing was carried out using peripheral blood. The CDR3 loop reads CSVEVLDRGNEKLFF. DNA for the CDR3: TGCAGCGTTGAAGTGTTGGACAGGGGAAATGAAAAACTGTTTTTT.